This TCR beta chain was profiled in a study of blood T cell repertoires in COVID-19. Whole-study context: The origin of the acute and convalescent COVID-19 samples was the United States, Italy and Spain. T cells, B-cell-depleted T cells, or PBMCs provided the cDNA or gDNA that served as material.

Germline CDR1 reads MDHEN; CDR2 reads SYDVKM. The CDR3 is 13 residues long. J lost 7 bases, V lost 8 bases, and 5 bases had no gene match. How the authors handled the data: Quantification of nucleated cells was approximated via reference gene primer amplification. Profiled with immunoSEQ multiplex PCR; TCRdb holds only in-frame clones, not every one. Clone size and the V and J calls come from that table; the DNA yielded D and trimming. The repertoire holds tens of thousands of clones, with roughly nine tenths as singletons. Only a few counts were recorded for this clone. The genes are TRBV28 and TRBJ2-1, with TRBD2 matching over 10 bases. Sequencing was carried out using peripheral blood. The receptor comes from a man younger than 45 with active or convalescent COVID-19. The DNA for the CDR3 is TGTGCCAGCGAACTAGCGGGAAGGAATGAGCAGTTCTTC. Protein: CASELAGRNEQFF.